This T cell receptor (beta chain) stems from a study of cytomegalovirus exposure and HLA in healthy donors. Looking at the study overall: Early released data had about 85 million unique TCRs, all coming from HLA-typed donors.

Study-wide results and limits: The classifier reportedly diagnosed cytomegalovirus status with high specificity and sensitivity.

PCR amplification relied on 60 Vbeta primers (plus 13 Jbeta primers). Clones were read by immunoSEQ multiplex PCR, and TCRdb kept only the in-frame ones, dropping some. The sample has about 150,000 clones; approximately 67% are singletons. This clone turned up a few times. Its antigen is not known. The TCR sequence derives from a woman in her sixties or seventies in good health and CMV-seronegative. Input material: PBMCs.

This CDR3 is CASSQAPGRSNQPQHF. The CDR3, as DNA: TGCGCCAGCAGCCAAGCCCCAGGGCGTAGCAATCAGCCCCAGCATTTT. The chain employs TRBV4-1 and TRBJ1-5, with D maybe TRBD1 (5 bases). Germline loops: CDR1 MGHRA, CDR2 YSYEKL. The CDR3 consists of 16 residues. V lost 1 base and J lost 0, with 10 bases in between.